This T cell receptor beta chain emerged from a study of early T cells in non-severe SARS-CoV-2 infection. Notes on the study in general: Anti-spike CD8 responses were favored by VDJdb matching, which missed private and CD4 specificities.

A remark on this clonotype: What it binds is unknown.

The germline CDR1 and CDR2 sequences are SGHTA and FQGNSA. V lost 4 bases, J lost 3 bases, and 7 bases lay in between. The CDR3 runs 12 residues. The protocol attached unique molecular identifiers to individual cDNA molecules. MiXCR was run by TCRdb on the 5' RACE reads, yielding one entry per CDR3 protein. The table has roughly 110,000 distinct CDR3 sequences, roughly 10% seen once. The specimen was whole blood. The source is an adult who was a healthcare worker with PCR-confirmed SARS-CoV-2 infection or an uninfected control (not recorded which). The chain couples TRBV7-2 to TRBJ2-7; D unclear. This chain's CDR3 is CASSSGYYEQYF. The CDR3 coding sequence is TGTGCCAGCAGCTCCGGCTACTACGAGCAGTACTTC.